A single sample gave rise to the 9 T cell receptor beta chains below, sequenced in a study of cytomegalovirus exposure and HLA in healthy donors. The method was immunoSEQ multiplex PCR; TCRdb's version includes in-frame clones alone and lacks a portion of them. Among approximately 300,000 clones listed, approximately 90% were seen once. Material for sequencing was PBMCs. The receptor set was obtained from a woman aged 30 to 39 in good health and CMV-seropositive.

The chain combines TRBV28 with TRBJ1-5, with 12 bases matching TRBD1. V was clipped by 5 bases and J by 6 bases; unmatched bases: 8. The CDR3 has 16 amino acids. Germline V gene lookup returns CDR1 MDHEN and CDR2 SYDVKM. The CDR3 is CASSLGQGAWVQPQHF. The CDR3 DNA sequence: TGTGCCAGCAGTCTGGGACAGGGGGCTTGGGTTCAGCCCCAGCATTTT.

The chain employs TRBV5-4 and TRBJ2-1, with 9 nucleotides matching TRBD1. Trimming removed 3 bases from V and 10 bases from J; junction bases left unmatched: 8. From germline, CDR1 is SGHNT and CDR2 YYREEE (reference sequence). The length of the CDR3 is 14 residues. The CDR3 coding sequence is TGTGCCAGCAGCTATGGGGGGACAGGGCAGGAGCAGTTCTTC. Translation: CASSYGGTGQEQFF.

The chain combines TRBV29-1 with TRBJ1-1; 8 nucleotides agree with TRBD1. CDR3 size: 15 residues. V shed 0 bases and J 10 bases; nucleotides not matched to a gene: 13. Germline values: CDR1 SQVTM, CDR2 ANQGSEA. DNA for the CDR3: TGCAGCGTTGAAGATTTCGGGGGGTCAGGGGGCCGAGCTTTCTTT. Its translation is CSVEDFGGSGGRAFF.

This rearrangement joins TRBV4-3 to TRBJ2-1; 10 bases match TRBD1. The CDR3 runs to 17 residues. The V gene's germline CDR1 is LGHNA and CDR2 YSLEER. V shed 0 bases, J shed 7 bases, and the junction held 9 bases outside the gene matches. In DNA form, the CDR3 reads TGCGCCAGCAGCCAAGAACGGGGACAGGGGATATCAAATGAGCAGTTCTTC. It encodes CASSQERGQGISNEQFF.

CDR3 amino acids: CASSQWSGSRPRELFF. CDR3 nucleotides: TGCGCCAGCAGCCAATGGAGCGGGAGTCGGCCGAGGGAGCTGTTTTTT. The genes are TRBV4-3 and TRBJ2-2; 8 positions match TRBD2. Per the germline V gene, CDR1 is LGHNA and CDR2 is YSLEER. Trimming took 2 bases from V and 9 from J; bases not matched to a gene: 11. This CDR3 comprises 16 residues.

The chain links TRBV15 to TRBJ2-7; 10 positions match TRBD2. Trimming at V came to 1 base and at J to 6 bases, leaving 15 bases not matched to a gene. The CDR3 consists of 18 residues. The germline V gene encodes CDR1 LNHNV and CDR2 YYDKDF (reference sequence). DNA for the CDR3: TGTGCCACCAGCAGAGGGTTGTCTAGCGGGGGTTCTTTTGGCGAGCAGTACTTC. Residues: CATSRGLSSGGSFGEQYF.

This rearrangement joins TRBV5-4 to TRBJ2-7; TRBD2 is a possible D gene (6 bases). The CDR3 contains 15 residues. The V end lost 4 bases, the J end lost 2 bases, and 16 bases lay between the germline ends. In germline, CDR1 is SGHNT, CDR2 YYREEE (reference sequence). The CDR3: CASSPDGSSTYEQYF. DNA of the CDR3: TGTGCCAGCAGCCCAGACGGGAGCTCGACCTACGAGCAGTACTTC.

The chain links TRBV4-2 to TRBJ2-1; the D gene is possibly TRBD1 (5 bases). The V end was cut by 0 bases, the J end by 0 bases, with 9 bases between. The CDR3 contains 16 residues. Germline-derived CDR1 and CDR2 are LGHNA and YNFKEQ. The chain's CDR3 is CASSQEDISSYNEQFF. CDR3 nucleotide sequence: TGTGCCAGCAGCCAAGAGGACATAAGCTCCTACAATGAGCAGTTCTTC.

V and J are TRBV20-1 and TRBJ1-1; D not resolved. V shed 4 bases and J shed 6 bases, with 9 bases lying between them. Per germline, CDR1 DFQATT and CDR2 SNEGSKA (reference sequence). The CDR3 runs 11 residues. The CDR3 nucleotides are TGCAGTGCTATGTCGGTTCCTGAAGCTTTCTTT. Its translation is CSAMSVPEAFF.